These T cell receptor beta chains were read from a single sample in a study of OX40 agonist ivuxolimab in advanced cancers. Generated by immunoSEQ multiplex PCR, the TCRdb table keeps only in-frame clones and is missing some. Seen here are around 74,000 clones, 85% observed once, and the top ten hold less than 0.75%. Here the sequenced sample was CD4+ or CD8+ T cells sorted from blood, taken in a trial of the OX40 agonist ivuxolimab. The receptors shown here come from an adult with an advanced solid tumor such as melanoma, head and neck, liver or kidney cancer. The CDR3 runs from the conserved cysteine through the conserved F or W. D genes are given only for firm matches. Rows give clone size only sometimes, using once, few, many, or a class for an expanded clone.

>TRBJ2-7|once|TRBV11-2|-
CASSLRDGSYEQYF
TGTGCCAGCAGCCTCCGGGACGGTTCGTACGAGCAGTACTTC
>TRBJ2-5|-|TRBV18|TRBD2
CASSPPLAIGETQYF
TGTGCCAGCTCACCCCCACTAGCGATTGGAGAGACCCAGTACTTC
>TRBJ1-2|-|TRBV18|-
CASSPARGAGTHGYTF
TGTGCCAGCTCACCGGCGAGGGGGGCAGGAACCCATGGCTACACCTTC
>TRBJ1-2|once|TRBV5-1|TRBD1
CASSTGQGASYGYTF
TGCGCCAGCAGCACCGGACAGGGGGCAAGTTATGGCTACACCTTC
>TRBJ1-2|-|TRBV25-1|-
CASSASGVQDGYTF
TGTGCCAGCAGTGCTTCGGGGGTACAGGACGGCTACACCTTC
>TRBJ2-7|-|TRBV6-5|-
CASSYVGDEQYF
TGTGCCAGCAGTTACGTGGGGGACGAGCAGTACTTC
>TRBJ1-2|-|TRBV4-2|-
CASSPDSYGYTF
TGTGCCAGCAGCCCGGACAGCTATGGCTACACCTTC
>TRBJ2-3|-|TRBV5-1|TRBD2
CASSPTSGGHTDTQYF
TGCGCCAGCAGCCCCACTAGCGGGGGTCACACAGATACGCAGTATTTT
>TRBJ2-1|-|TRBV7-3|TRBD2
CASSRTSGNYNEQFF
TGTGCCAGCAGCCGGACTAGCGGAAACTACAATGAGCAGTTCTTC
>TRBJ2-5|-|TRBV18|-
CASSTGERETQYF
TGTGCCAGCTCAACCGGGGAGCGGGAGACCCAGTACTTC
>TRBJ2-1|-|TRBV4-1|-
CASSHYNEQFF
TGCGCCAGCAGCCATTACAATGAGCAGTTCTTC
>TRBJ2-1|-|TRBV25-1|TRBD2
CASSPNRGGRHNEQFF
TGTGCCAGCAGCCCTAATCGGGGGGGGAGGCACAATGAGCAGTTCTTC
>TRBJ1-2|-|TRBV10-3|-
CAISEGALIYGYTF
TGTGCCATCAGTGAAGGGGCCCTCATCTATGGCTACACCTTC
>TRBJ2-7|-|TRBV7-6|TRBD1
CASSNRDRGDEQYF
TGTGCCAGCAGCAACCGGGACAGGGGTGACGAGCAGTACTTC
>TRBJ1-2|-|TRBV6-5|TRBD1
CASRDTGDLYGYTF
TGTGCCAGCAGAGATACAGGGGATTTGTATGGCTACACCTTC
>TRBJ1-4|-|TRBV4-3|-
CASSQNAGRGGLANEKLFF
TGCGCCAGCAGCCAAAACGCGGGCAGGGGAGGTTTAGCTAATGAAAAACTGTTTTTT
>TRBJ1-4|-|TRBV4-3|-
CASSQNPQGATNEKLFF
TGCGCCAGCAGCCAAAACCCGCAGGGAGCAACTAATGAAAAACTGTTTTTT
>TRBJ2-3|-|TRBV2|TRBD2
CASSDIPAGGPAYTDTQYF
TGTGCCAGCAGTGATATACCAGCGGGGGGGCCTGCCTACACAGATACGCAGTATTTT
>TRBJ2-7|-|TRBV6-5|-
CASSGDLVSQQYF
TGTGCCAGCAGTGGGGACCTAGTTAGTCAGCAGTACTTC
>TRBJ1-2|-|TRBV7-9|TRBD1
CASSFNPWEGANHGYTF
TGTGCCAGCAGCTTTAATCCCTGGGAGGGGGCAAACCATGGCTACACCTTC
>TRBJ1-4|-|TRBV6-1|-
CASSGGGNGREKLFF
TGTGCCAGCAGTGGGGGAGGCAATGGGAGAGAAAAACTGTTTTTT
>TRBJ1-4|once|TRBV5-1|-
CASSPAVRQPTNEKLFF
TGCGCCAGCAGCCCGGCCGTGAGACAGCCAACTAATGAAAAACTGTTTTTT
>TRBJ1-2|-|TRBV18|TRBD1
CASSPPGTVAFDYTF
TGTGCCAGCTCTCCGCCGGGGACAGTCGCTTTTGACTACACCTTC
>TRBJ1-1|-|TRBV6-1|-
CASSWNGRTEAFF
TGTGCCAGCAGTTGGAACGGGAGGACTGAAGCTTTCTTT
>TRBJ2-1|-|TRBV18|TRBD2
CASSPRRAGDNEQFF
TGTGCCAGCTCACCACGGCGAGCGGGGGACAATGAGCAGTTCTTC
>TRBJ1-6|-|TRBV11-1|-
CASSFGRGESPLHF
TGTGCCAGCAGCTTTGGCAGGGGAGAGTCACCCCTCCACTTT
>TRBJ1-2|-|TRBV10-3|-
CAISEGGPGYGYTF
TGTGCCATCAGTGAAGGGGGGCCAGGCTATGGCTACACCTTC
>TRBJ1-5|-|TRBV4-1|-
CASSQDRLGLGDQPQHF
TGCGCCAGCAGCCAAGATCGGCTCGGGTTAGGGGATCAGCCCCAGCATTTT
>TRBJ1-5|-|TRBV2|-
CASSERGGEISNQPQHF
TGTGCCAGCAGTGAGCGTGGGGGAGAAATTAGTAATCAGCCCCAGCATTTT
>TRBJ2-5|few|TRBV2|-
CASSRSWGRKTQYF
TGTGCCAGCAGTCGATCGTGGGGGAGGAAGACCCAGTACTTC
>TRBJ1-5|-|TRBV10-3|-
CAISDTDGQPQHF
TGTGCCATCAGTGACACGGATGGACAGCCCCAGCATTTT
>TRBJ1-4|-|TRBV5-1|-
CASSFGGREKLFF
TGCGCCAGCAGCTTTGGAGGGCGGGAAAAACTGTTTTTT
>TRBJ1-1|-|TRBV6-1|-
CATLRTVNTEAFF
TGTGCCACCCTCCGGACGGTCAACACTGAAGCTTTCTTT
>TRBJ1-2|-|TRBV2|TRBD1
CASTSGGRGYGYTF
TGTGCCAGCACTTCAGGGGGCCGAGGCTATGGCTACACCTTC
>TRBJ2-3|-|TRBV7-3|-
CASGQQGEGTDTQYF
TGTGCCAGCGGCCAACAGGGAGAGGGCACAGATACGCAGTATTTT
>TRBJ2-2|once|TRBV5-1|-
CASSPSLGAGGELFF
TGCGCCAGCAGCCCCTCCCTGGGGGCAGGCGGGGAGCTGTTTTTT
>TRBJ1-5|few|TRBV6-5|-
CASSYSKRAQPQHF
TGTGCCAGCAGTTACTCGAAGAGGGCACAGCCCCAGCATTTT
>TRBJ1-6|few|TRBV18|TRBD1
CASSPKTGAGPNSPLHF
TGTGCCAGCTCACCTAAGACAGGGGCCGGACCTAATTCACCCCTCCACTTT
>TRBJ2-3|once|TRBV7-6|-
CASSLIAGTDTQYF
TGTGCCAGCAGCTTAATAGCAGGCACAGATACGCAGTATTTT
>TRBJ1-2|-|TRBV15|-
CATSRGTKDGYTF
TGTGCCACCAGCAGAGGTACAAAGGACGGCTACACCTTC
>TRBJ1-3|once|TRBV19|-
CASSETAHTVNSGNTIYF
TGTGCCAGTAGTGAGACAGCACACACCGTAAACTCTGGAAACACCATATATTTT
>TRBJ2-3|-|TRBV7-2|TRBD2
CASGAQRGADTQYF
TGTGCCAGTGGGGCTCAGCGGGGCGCAGATACGCAGTATTTT
>TRBJ1-1|few|TRBV5-1|-
CASSPREGGNTEAFF
TGCGCCAGCAGCCCTCGGGAGGGGGGGAACACTGAAGCTTTCTTT
>TRBJ1-5|few|TRBV10-2|-
CASSATEQNQPQHF
TGCGCCAGCAGTGCGACAGAACAAAATCAGCCCCAGCATTTT
>TRBJ2-7|-|TRBV5-4|TRBD1
CASSLPGTGGTEQYF
TGTGCCAGCAGCTTGCCCGGGACAGGGGGAACCGAGCAGTACTTC
>TRBJ2-5|few|TRBV30|TRBD2
CAWSVGAGGRETQYF
TGTGCCTGGAGTGTAGGCGCGGGGGGGCGGGAGACCCAGTACTTC
>TRBJ2-2|-|TRBV7-9|TRBD2
CASSSPRLAGSANTGELFF
TGTGCCAGCAGCTCCCCTCGACTAGCGGGGAGCGCGAACACCGGGGAGCTGTTTTTT
>TRBJ2-3|-|TRBV7-3|-
CASSLTGGFADTQYF
TGTGCCAGCAGCTTAACGGGCGGGTTCGCAGATACGCAGTATTTT
>TRBJ2-3|few|TRBV11-3|TRBD1
CASSHDRENTDTQYF
TGTGCCAGCAGCCACGACAGGGAGAACACAGATACGCAGTATTTT
>TRBJ2-2|-|TRBV4-2|-
CASSQGVWGELFF
TGTGCCAGCAGCCAAGGGGTCTGGGGGGAGCTGTTTTTT
>TRBJ2-5|-|TRBV5-1|TRBD1
CASSLWTGLGETQYF
TGCGCCAGCAGCCTCTGGACAGGGCTGGGAGAGACCCAGTACTTC
>TRBJ2-7|-|TRBV11-2|TRBD1
CASSTGAGGRYEQYF
TGTGCCAGCAGCACAGGGGCAGGGGGAAGGTACGAGCAGTACTTC
>TRBJ1-3|-|TRBV19|-
CASNQGSGNTIYF
TGTGCCAGTAACCAGGGGTCTGGAAACACCATATATTTT
>TRBJ1-5|-|TRBV7-9|TRBD1
CASSFAGGGSNQPQHF
TGTGCCAGCAGCTTTGCAGGGGGCGGAAGCAATCAGCCCCAGCATTTT
>TRBJ2-1|-|TRBV7-9|-
CASSSLWGYPSSYNEQFF
TGTGCCAGCAGCTCGCTGTGGGGTTACCCTAGCTCCTACAATGAGCAGTTCTTC
>TRBJ2-7|-|TRBV7-2|-
CASSLGIGRIYEQYF
TGTGCCAGCAGCTTAGGTATAGGGCGAATCTACGAGCAGTACTTC
>TRBJ2-7|-|TRBV7-2|-
CASSLRGTGYEQYF
TGTGCCAGCAGCTTACGGGGGACCGGCTACGAGCAGTACTTC